This TCR beta chain was profiled in a study of response to subunit inactivated influenza vaccine. MiXCR, applied by TCRdb to the RT-PCR reads, yields one record per CDR3 protein. The sample shows roughly 190,000 distinct CDR3 sequences, under 15% of them seen only once. This receptor was obtained from a man in his fifties who received an inactivated influenza vaccine. The sequencing here drew on CD8+ T cells sorted from PBMCs, taken approximately 5 days after vaccination.

The CDR3 DNA follows: TGTGCCAGCAGTTTATTGGTGGCGGGAGGTCCCTACGAGCAGTACTTC. It codes for CASSLLVAGGPYEQYF. The J gene is TRBJ2-7, the V gene TRBV27, with 8 bases lining up with TRBD2. There are 16 residues in the CDR3. The germline V gene encodes CDR1 MNHEY and CDR2 SMNVEV (reference sequence). With V trimmed by 1 base and J by 2 bases, 7 bases remained unmatched.